This TCR beta chain is drawn from a study of blood T cell repertoires in COVID-19. Study as a whole: The origin of the acute and convalescent COVID-19 samples was the United States, Italy and Spain.

The CDR3 runs to 19 residues. V lost 3 bases and J lost 0; bases outside the gene matches: 16. Germline CDR1 SGHNT, CDR2 YYREEE (reference sequence). Resolution of symptoms, clearance, or two negative PCRs was present in recovered Cohort 3 donors. Per the original methods: Counts of nucleated cells, estimated from reference gene primer amplification, were obtained. This table comes from immunoSEQ multiplex PCR, and its TCRdb copy is limited to in-frame clones, with some not included. V and J calls plus clone size are reproduced from that table; the DNA served to infer D and trimming. Of some 460,000 clones listed, around 90% are singletons.

The sequence was collected from a woman aged 18-29 years who had recovered from COVID-19. The chain uses TRBV5-4 and TRBJ2-3; TRBD1 aligns across 7 bases. Sequencing was done on a sample of PBMCs or T cells enriched from blood (not recorded which). The CDR3 spells CASSSKYNRGRESTDTQYF. CDR3 nucleotides: TGTGCCAGCAGCTCTAAATACAACAGGGGAAGGGAGAGCACAGATACGCAGTATTTT.